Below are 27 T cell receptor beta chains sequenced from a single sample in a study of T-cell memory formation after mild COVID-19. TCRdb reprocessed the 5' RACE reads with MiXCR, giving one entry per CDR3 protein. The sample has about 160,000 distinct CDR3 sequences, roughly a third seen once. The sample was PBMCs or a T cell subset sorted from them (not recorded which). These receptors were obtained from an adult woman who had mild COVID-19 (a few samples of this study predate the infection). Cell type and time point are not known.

CDR3 sequence: CASRPTGNEQFF. CDR3 sequence (DNA): TGTGCCAGCAGACCTACAGGGAATGAGCAGTTCTTC. The chain joins TRBV6-5 to TRBJ2-1; a possible D gene is TRBD1 (6 bases). This CDR3 comprises 12 residues. The germline CDR1 and CDR2 sequences are MNHEY and SVGAGI. V was shortened by 6 bases and J by 7 bases, with 10 bases between the two germline ends.

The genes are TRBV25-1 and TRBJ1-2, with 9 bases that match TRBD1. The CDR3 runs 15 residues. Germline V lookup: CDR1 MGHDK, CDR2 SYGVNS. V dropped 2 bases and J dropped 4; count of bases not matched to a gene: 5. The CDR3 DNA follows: TGTGCCAGCAGTGAAGGGATGACAGGGGGCTATGGCTACACCTTC. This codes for CASSEGMTGGYGYTF.

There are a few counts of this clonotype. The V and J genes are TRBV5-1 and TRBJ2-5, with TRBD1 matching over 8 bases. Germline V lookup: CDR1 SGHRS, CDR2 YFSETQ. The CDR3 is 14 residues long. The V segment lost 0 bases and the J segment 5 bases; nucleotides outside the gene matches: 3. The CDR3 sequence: CASSLGQGAETQYF. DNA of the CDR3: TGCGCCAGCAGCTTGGGGCAGGGGGCGGAGACCCAGTACTTC.

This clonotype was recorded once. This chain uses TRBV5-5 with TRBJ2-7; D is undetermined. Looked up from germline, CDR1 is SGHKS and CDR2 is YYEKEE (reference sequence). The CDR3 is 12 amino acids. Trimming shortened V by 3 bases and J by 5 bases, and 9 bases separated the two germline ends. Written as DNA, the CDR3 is TGTGCCAGCAGCTCCTCCACAAACGAGCAGTACTTC. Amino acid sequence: CASSSSTNEQYF. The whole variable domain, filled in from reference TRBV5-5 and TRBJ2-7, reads DAGVTQSPTHLIKTRGQQVTLRCSPISGHKSVSWYQQVLGQGPQFIFQYYEKEERGRGNFPDRFSARQFPNYSSELNVNALLLGDSALYLCASSSSTNEQYFGPGTRLTVT.

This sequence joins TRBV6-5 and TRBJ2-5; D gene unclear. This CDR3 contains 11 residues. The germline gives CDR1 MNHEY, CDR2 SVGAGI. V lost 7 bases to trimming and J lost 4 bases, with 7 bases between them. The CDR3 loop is CASIIGETQYF. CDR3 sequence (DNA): TGTGCCAGCATTATAGGAGAGACCCAGTACTTC.

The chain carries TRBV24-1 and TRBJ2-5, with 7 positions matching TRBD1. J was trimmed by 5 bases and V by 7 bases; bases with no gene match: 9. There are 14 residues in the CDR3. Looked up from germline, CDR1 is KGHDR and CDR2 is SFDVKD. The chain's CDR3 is CATRGAGGRETQYF. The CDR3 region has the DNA TGTGCCACCAGGGGGGCAGGGGGTAGGGAGACCCAGTACTTC.

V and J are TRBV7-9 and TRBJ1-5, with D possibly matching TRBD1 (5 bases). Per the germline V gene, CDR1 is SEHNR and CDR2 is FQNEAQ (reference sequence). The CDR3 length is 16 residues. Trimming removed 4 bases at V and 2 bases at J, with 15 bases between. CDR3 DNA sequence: TGTGCCAGCAGCTCCCCCGGCGTACAGGGCAATCAGCCCCAGCATTTT. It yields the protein CASSSPGVQGNQPQHF.

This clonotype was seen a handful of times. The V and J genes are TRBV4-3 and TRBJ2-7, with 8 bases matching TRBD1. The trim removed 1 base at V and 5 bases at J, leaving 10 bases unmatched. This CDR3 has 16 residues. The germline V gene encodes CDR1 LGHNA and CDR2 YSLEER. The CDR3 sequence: CASSQAVTDRAHEQYF. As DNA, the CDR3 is TGCGCCAGCAGCCAAGCGGTGACGGACAGGGCCCACGAGCAGTACTTC.

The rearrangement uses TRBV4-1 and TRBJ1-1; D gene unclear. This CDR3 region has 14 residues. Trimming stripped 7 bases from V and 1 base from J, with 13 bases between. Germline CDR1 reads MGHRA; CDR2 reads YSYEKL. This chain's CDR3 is CASNLPGRNTEAFF. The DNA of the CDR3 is TGCGCCAGCAACCTGCCCGGGAGGAACACTGAAGCTTTCTTT.

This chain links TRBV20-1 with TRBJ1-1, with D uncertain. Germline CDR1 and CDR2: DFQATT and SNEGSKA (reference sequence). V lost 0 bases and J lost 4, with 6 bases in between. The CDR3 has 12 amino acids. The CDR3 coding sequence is TGCAGTGCTAGAGATCCAAGCACTGAAGCTTTCTTT. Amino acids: CSARDPSTEAFF.

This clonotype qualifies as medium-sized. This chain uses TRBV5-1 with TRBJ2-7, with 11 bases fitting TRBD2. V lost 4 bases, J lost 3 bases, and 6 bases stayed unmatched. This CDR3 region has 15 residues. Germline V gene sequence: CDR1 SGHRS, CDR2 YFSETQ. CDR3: CASSERLAGRYEQYF. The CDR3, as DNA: TGCGCCAGCAGCGAGCGACTAGCGGGACGCTACGAGCAGTACTTC.

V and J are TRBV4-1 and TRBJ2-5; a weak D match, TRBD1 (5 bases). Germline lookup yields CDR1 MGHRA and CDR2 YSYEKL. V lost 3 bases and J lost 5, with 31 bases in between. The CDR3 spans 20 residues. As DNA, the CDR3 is TGCGCCAGCAGCCATGCCCAGGGATTTGAGCAGGCAGAGCCCCGGGAGACCCAGTACTTC. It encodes CASSHAQGFEQAEPRETQYF.

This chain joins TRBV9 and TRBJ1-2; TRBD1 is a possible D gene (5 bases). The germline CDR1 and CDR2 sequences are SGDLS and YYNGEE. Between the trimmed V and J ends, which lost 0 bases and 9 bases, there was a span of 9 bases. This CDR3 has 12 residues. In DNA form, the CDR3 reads TGTGCCAGCAGCGTAGCTGGGGGAAGCTACACCTTC. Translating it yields CASSVAGGSYTF.

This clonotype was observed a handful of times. The CDR3 DNA reads TGTGCCAGCAGTCCGATTTCGGATACGCAGTATTTT. Amino acid sequence: CASSPISDTQYF. The chain uses TRBV7-9 and TRBJ2-3; D is ambiguous. CDR1 is SEHNR and CDR2 is FQNEAQ in the germline V gene (reference sequence). The CDR3 loop spans 12 amino acids. Trimming removed 6 bases from V and 6 bases from J, with 10 bases in between. Combining the CDR3 with reference TRBV7-9 and TRBJ2-3 gives the whole variable domain DTGVSQNPRHKITKRGQNVTFRCDPISEHNRLYWYRQTLGQGPEFLTYFQNEAQLEKSRLLSDRFSAERPKGSFSTLEIQRTEQGDSAMYLCASSPISDTQYFGPGTRLTVL.

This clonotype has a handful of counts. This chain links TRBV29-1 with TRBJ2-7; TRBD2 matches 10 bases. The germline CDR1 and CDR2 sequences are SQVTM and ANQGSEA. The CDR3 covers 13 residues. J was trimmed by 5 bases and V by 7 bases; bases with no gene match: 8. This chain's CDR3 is CSALAGEGDEQYF. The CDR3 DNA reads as TGCAGCGCCCTAGCGGGAGAGGGAGACGAGCAGTACTTC.

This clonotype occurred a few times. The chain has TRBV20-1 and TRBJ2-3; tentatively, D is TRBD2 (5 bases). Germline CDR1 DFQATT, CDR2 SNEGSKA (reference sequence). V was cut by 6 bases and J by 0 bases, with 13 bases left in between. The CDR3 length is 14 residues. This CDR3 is CSARWETSTDTQYF. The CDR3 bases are TGCAGTGCCAGGTGGGAGACTAGCACAGATACGCAGTATTTT.

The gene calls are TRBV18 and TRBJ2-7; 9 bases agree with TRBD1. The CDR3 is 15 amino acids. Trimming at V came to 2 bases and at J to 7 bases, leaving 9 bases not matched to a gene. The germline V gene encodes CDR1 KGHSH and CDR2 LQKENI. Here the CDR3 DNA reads TGTGCCAGCTCACCATCTACAGGGGGCACGGGGGAGCAGTACTTC. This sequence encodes CASSPSTGGTGEQYF.

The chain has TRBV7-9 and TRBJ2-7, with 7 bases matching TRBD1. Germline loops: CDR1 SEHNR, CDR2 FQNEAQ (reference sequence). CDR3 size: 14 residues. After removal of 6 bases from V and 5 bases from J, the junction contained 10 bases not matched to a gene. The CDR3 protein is CASSRTGPRDEQYF. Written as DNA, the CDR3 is TGTGCCAGCAGTCGGACAGGCCCGAGGGACGAGCAGTACTTC.

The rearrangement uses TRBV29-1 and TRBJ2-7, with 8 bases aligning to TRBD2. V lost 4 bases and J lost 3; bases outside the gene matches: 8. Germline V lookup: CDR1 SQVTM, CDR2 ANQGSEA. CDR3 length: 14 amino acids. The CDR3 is CSVVIGGALYEQYF. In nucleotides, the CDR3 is TGCAGCGTTGTGATCGGGGGGGCCCTCTACGAGCAGTACTTC.

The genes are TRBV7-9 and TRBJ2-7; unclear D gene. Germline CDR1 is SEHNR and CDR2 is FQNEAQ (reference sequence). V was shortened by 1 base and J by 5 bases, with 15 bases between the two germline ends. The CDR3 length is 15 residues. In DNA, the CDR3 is TGTGCCAGCAGCTTAGGGGGATCTGCAAGGGACGAGCAGTACTTC. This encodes CASSLGGSARDEQYF.

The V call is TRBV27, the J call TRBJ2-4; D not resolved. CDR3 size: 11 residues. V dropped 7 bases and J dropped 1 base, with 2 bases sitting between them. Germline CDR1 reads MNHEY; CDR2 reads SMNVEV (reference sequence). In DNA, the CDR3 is TGTGCCAGCAAGGCCAAAAACATTCAGTACTTC. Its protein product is CASKAKNIQYF.

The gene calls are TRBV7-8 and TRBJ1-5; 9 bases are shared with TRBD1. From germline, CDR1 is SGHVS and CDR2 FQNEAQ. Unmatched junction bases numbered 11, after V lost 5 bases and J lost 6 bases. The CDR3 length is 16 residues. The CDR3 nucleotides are TGTGCCAGCAGCGCCCCGGGACAGGGTCTTGGTCAGCCCCAGCATTTT. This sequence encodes CASSAPGQGLGQPQHF.

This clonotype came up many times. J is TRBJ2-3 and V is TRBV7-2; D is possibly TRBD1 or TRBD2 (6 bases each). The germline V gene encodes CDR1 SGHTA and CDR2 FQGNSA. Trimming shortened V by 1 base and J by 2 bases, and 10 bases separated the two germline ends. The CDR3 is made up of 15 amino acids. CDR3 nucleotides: TGTGCCAGCAGCTTAGGGGGGGCCCTCACAGATACGCAGTATTTT. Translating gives CASSLGGALTDTQYF.

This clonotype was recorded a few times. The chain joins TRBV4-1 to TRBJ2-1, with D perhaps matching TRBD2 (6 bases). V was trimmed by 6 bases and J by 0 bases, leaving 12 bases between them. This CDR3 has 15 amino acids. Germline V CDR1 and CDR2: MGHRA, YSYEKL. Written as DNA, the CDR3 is TGCGCCAGCAGACGGGGACTCCTCTCCTACAATGAGCAGTTCTTC. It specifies CASRRGLLSYNEQFF.

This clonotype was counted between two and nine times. Here the CDR3 DNA reads TGTGCCAGCAGTTTAGACCTCAAAAACATTCAGTACTTC. Protein product: CASSLDLKNIQYF. The chain has TRBV12-3 or TRBV12-4 and TRBJ2-4; no firm D call. Trimming removed 1 base at V and 3 bases at J, with 4 bases between. The CDR3 runs to 13 residues.

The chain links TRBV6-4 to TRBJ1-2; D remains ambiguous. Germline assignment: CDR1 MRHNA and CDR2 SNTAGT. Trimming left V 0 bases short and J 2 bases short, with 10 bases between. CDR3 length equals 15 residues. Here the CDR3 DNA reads TGTGCCAGCAGTGACTCGGGCGGTCCCAACTATGGCTACACCTTC. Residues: CASSDSGGPNYGYTF.

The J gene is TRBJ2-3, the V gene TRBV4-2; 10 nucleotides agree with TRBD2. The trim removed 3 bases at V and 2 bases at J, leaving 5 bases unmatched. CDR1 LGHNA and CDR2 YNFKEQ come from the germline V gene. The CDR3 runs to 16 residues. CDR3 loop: CASSQLAGANTDTQYF. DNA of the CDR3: TGTGCCAGCAGCCAGCTAGCGGGGGCTAACACAGATACGCAGTATTTT.